This TCR beta chain was identified in a study of shared clonotypes between healthy human individuals. Repertoires were generated with immunoSEQ multiplex PCR, while TCRdb's copy carries only in-frame clones and drops some. The sample records some 530,000 clones, over 70% being singletons. Unsorted samples used tens of millions of PBMCs for genomic DNA. This clone showed up just once. Germline-derived CDR1 and CDR2 are SGHRS and YFSETQ. The CDR3 is 19 amino acids. V lost 0 bases to trimming and J lost 6 bases, with 24 bases between them. The specimen was PBMCs. V and J are TRBV5-1 and TRBJ2-2; maybe TRBD1 (7 bases). The receptor was isolated from a middle-aged woman in good health. Some clones in this sample may be carry-over from other donors' samples. This chain's CDR3 is CASSLAGSGRQGGAGELFF. The DNA of the CDR3 is TGCGCCAGCAGCTTGGCCGGGAGTGGGAGACAGGGCGGTGCCGGGGAGCTGTTTTTT.